This is a list of T cell receptor beta chains from one sample in a study of blood T cell repertoires in COVID-19. The data were produced by immunoSEQ multiplex PCR, yet TCRdb's version contains in-frame clones alone and is incomplete. The table shows about 140,000 clones, with about 80% occurring only once. The sample taken for sequencing was peripheral blood. The source is a woman of 80 years or more in a cohort sampled during active or convalescent COVID-19. CDR3s include the opening cysteine and the closing phenylalanine or tryptophan. D genes are given only for firm matches. Clone size is not always given. Where it is, it says once, few, many or a class for expanded clones.

D: NA
size: NA
V: TRBV5-1
J: TRBJ1-6
CDR3: CASSLVPARDNSPLHF
DNA: TGCGCCAGCAGCTTGGTTCCAGCGAGGGATAATTCACCCCTCCACTTT

D: TRBD1
size: NA
V: TRBV6-1
J: TRBJ1-2
CDR3: CASSEAQGTGADGYTF
DNA: TGTGCCAGCAGTGAAGCGCAAGGGACAGGGGCTGATGGCTACACCTTC

D: TRBD1
size: NA
V: TRBV6-6
J: TRBJ1-2
CDR3: CASSYSSTGGNYGYTF
DNA: TGTGCCAGCAGTTACTCGTCCACAGGGGGTAACTATGGCTACACCTTC

D: NA
size: NA
V: TRBV20-1
J: TRBJ2-3
CDR3: CSAFSADTQYF
DNA: TGCAGTGCGTTCTCGGCAGATACGCAGTATTTT

D: NA
size: NA
V: TRBV11-3
J: TRBJ2-1
CDR3: CASSLAAGASYNEQFF
DNA: TGTGCCAGCAGCTTAGCCGCGGGGGCCTCCTACAATGAGCAGTTCTTC

D: NA
size: few
V: TRBV9
J: TRBJ1-3
CDR3: CASSVEVELTSGNTIYF
DNA: TGTGCCAGCAGCGTAGAGGTCGAACTAACCTCTGGAAACACCATATATTTT

D: NA
size: NA
V: TRBV7-3
J: TRBJ1-2
CDR3: CASSLGSANYGYTF
DNA: TGTGCCAGCAGCCTGGGGAGCGCTAACTATGGCTACACCTTC

D: NA
size: NA
V: TRBV7-2
J: TRBJ2-3
CDR3: CASRRGGPTDTQYF
DNA: TGTGCCAGCAGAAGGGGGGGCCCCACAGATACGCAGTATTTT

D: TRBD2
size: once
V: TRBV6-5
J: TRBJ2-3
CDR3: CASSGGVADTQYF
DNA: TGTGCCAGCAGCGGGGGGGTGGCAGATACGCAGTATTTT

D: TRBD1
size: NA
V: TRBV5-4
J: TRBJ2-5
CDR3: CASSPGTGQETQYF
DNA: TGTGCCAGCAGCCCCGGGACAGGGCAAGAGACCCAGTACTTC

D: NA
size: NA
V: TRBV7-3
J: TRBJ2-3
CDR3: CASSLKGDSTDTQYF
DNA: TGTGCCAGCAGCTTAAAAGGAGACTCCACAGATACGCAGTATTTT

D: NA
size: NA
V: TRBV12-3/TRBV12-4
J: TRBJ2-5
CDR3: CASSLKRGETQYF
DNA: TGTGCCAGCAGTTTGAAGCGCGGCGAGACCCAGTACTTC

D: NA
size: NA
V: TRBV9
J: TRBJ2-3
CDR3: CASSVVSTGIADTQYF
DNA: TGTGCCAGCAGCGTTGTTAGTACAGGGATCGCAGATACGCAGTATTTT

D: NA
size: NA
V: TRBV10-3
J: TRBJ1-1
CDR3: CAISESWQKTEAFF
DNA: TGTGCCATCAGTGAGTCGTGGCAAAAAACTGAAGCTTTCTTT

D: TRBD1
size: NA
V: TRBV5-1
J: TRBJ2-7
CDR3: CASSITGQSYEQYF
DNA: TGCGCCAGCAGCATTACGGGACAGAGCTACGAGCAGTACTTC

D: TRBD2
size: NA
V: TRBV7-3
J: TRBJ2-1
CDR3: CASSASSGAHNEQFF
DNA: TGTGCCAGCAGCGCGTCTAGCGGCGCACACAATGAGCAGTTCTTC